These 26 T cell receptor beta chains came from one sample sequenced in a study of blood T cell repertoires in COVID-19. Sequencing used immunoSEQ multiplex PCR; TCRdb keeps in-frame clones, though not all of them. The data show approximately 180,000 clones, with about 80% seen just once and 8.4% held by the top ten. Sequenced: peripheral blood. These receptors all come from a woman aged 70-85 years with acute or convalescent COVID-19.

This clone turned up a few times. V usage is TRBV11-2 and J usage is TRBJ1-2; tentative D call: TRBD1 (5 bases). The CDR3 totals 13 residues. Germline V CDR1 and CDR2: SGHAT, FQNNGV. V was cut by 1 base and J by 6 bases, with 9 bases left in between. CDR3 sequence (DNA): TGTGCCAGCAGCTTAGGACAGAGTGATGGCTACACCTTC. Encoded protein: CASSLGQSDGYTF.

This clone was counted between two and nine times. The rearrangement joins TRBV6-5 to TRBJ1-2; 9 nucleotides match TRBD1. CDR1 is MNHEY and CDR2 is SVGAGI in the germline V gene. The CDR3 contains 13 residues. J gave up 4 bases and V 5 bases, and 2 bases lay outside the gene matches. The CDR3 DNA follows: TGTGCCAGCAGTCTGGACAGGGGCTATGGCTACACCTTC. This encodes CASSLDRGYGYTF.

Only a few counts were recorded for this clone. This sequence joins TRBV6-1 and TRBJ1-6; 10 positions match TRBD1. CDR1 is MNHNS, CDR2 SASEGT, per germline. V gave up 5 bases and J gave up 9 bases; unmatched junction bases: 7. This CDR3 comprises 15 residues. The CDR3 sequence: CASSSQTGGFSPLHF. The CDR3 DNA reads as TGTGCCAGCAGTTCCCAGACAGGGGGCTTTTCACCCCTCCACTTT.

The chain carries TRBV3-1 (or the pseudogene TRBV3-2) and TRBJ2-1; tentatively, D is TRBD1 (6 bases). V was clipped by 2 bases and J by 8 bases, with 13 bases between them. The germline gives CDR1 LGHDT, CDR2 YNNKEL (reference sequence). The CDR3 sequence is 14 residues long. The CDR3 sequence: CASSQTMTGDEQFF. The CDR3 DNA sequence: TGTGCCAGCAGCCAAACGATGACAGGTGATGAGCAGTTCTTC.

This clone was detected ten times or more. The rearrangement uses TRBV19 and TRBJ2-7; TRBD1 matches 10 bases. This CDR3 is built from 15 residues. V dropped 3 bases and J dropped 4; count of bases not matched to a gene: 6. CDR1 and CDR2 (germline): LNHDA, SQIVND (reference sequence). In DNA, the CDR3 is TGTGCCAGTAGTATCTTGACAGGGGGCTTGTACGAGCAGTACTTC. It yields the protein CASSILTGGLYEQYF.

This clone was counted once. The V gene is TRBV6-5, the J gene TRBJ1-4; 7 nucleotides match TRBD1. Germline V gene data show CDR1 as MNHEY and CDR2 as SVGAGI. V trimming: 0 bases; J trimming: 8 bases; junction bases outside the gene matches: 6. The CDR3 runs to 15 residues. The CDR3, as DNA: TGTGCCAGCAGTTACTCGGACAGGTTTCACGAAAAACTGTTTTTT. As protein: CASSYSDRFHEKLFF.

The rearrangement uses TRBV3-1 (or the pseudogene TRBV3-2) and TRBJ2-2, with D tentatively TRBD1 (6 bases). This CDR3 region has 17 residues. Germline V gene data show CDR1 as LGHDT and CDR2 as YNNKEL (reference sequence). The V gene lost 5 bases and the J gene lost 3 bases, with 19 bases spanning the gap. The DNA of the CDR3 is TGTGCCAGCAGCGCACCATGGGGGCGAATGGACACCGGGGAGCTGTTTTTT. It codes for CASSAPWGRMDTGELFF.

The table lists this clone with a few counts. The chain is built from TRBV7-3 and TRBJ1-2, with D maybe TRBD1 (5 bases). Trimming took 1 base from V and 0 from J, leaving 9 bases between them. CDR1 is SGHTA, CDR2 FQGTGA, per germline. This CDR3 spans 15 amino acids. The CDR3 sequence is CASSLNGGSNYGYTF. As DNA, the CDR3 is TGTGCCAGCAGCTTAAACGGGGGGTCTAACTATGGCTACACCTTC.

This clone appeared many times. V and J are TRBV29-1 and TRBJ2-2; TRBD2 matches at 7 bases. The J segment lost 6 bases and the V segment lost 2 bases, leaving 0 bases of the junction unmatched. The CDR3 length is 12 residues. Germline CDR1 SQVTM, CDR2 ANQGSEA. The CDR3: CSVERGAGELFF. The CDR3 nucleotides are TGCAGCGTTGAACGGGGGGCCGGGGAGCTGTTTTTT.

This clone was found once. V and J are TRBV11-2 and TRBJ2-7; tentative D call: TRBD2 (6 bases). The germline gives CDR1 SGHAT, CDR2 FQNNGV. The V and J ends lost 5 bases and 3 bases respectively, with 17 bases between them. The CDR3 loop spans 15 amino acids. Written as DNA, the CDR3 is TGTGCCAGCAGCGGTTGGGGGAGGCTGAACTACGAGCAGTACTTC. Its translation is CASSGWGRLNYEQYF. The whole variable domain, remainder taken from reference TRBV11-2 and TRBJ2-7, is EAGVAQSPRYKIIEKRQSVAFWCNPISGHATLYWYQQILGQGPKLLIQFQNNGVVDDSQLPKDRFSAERLKGVDSTLKIQPAKLEDSAVYLCASSGWGRLNYEQYFGPGTRLTVT.

This chain joins TRBV7-9 and TRBJ2-1, with D maybe TRBD2 (6 bases). The germline V gene has CDR1 SEHNR and CDR2 FQNEAQ (reference sequence). V was shortened by 4 bases and J by 9 bases, with 19 bases between the two germline ends. The CDR3 extends over 15 amino acids. In DNA form, the CDR3 reads TGTGCCAGCAGCTCGGGACCTTACCGCGGGGTTGAGCAGTTCTTC. Amino acid sequence: CASSSGPYRGVEQFF.

The rearrangement links TRBV4-1 to TRBJ1-5; D gene ambiguous. Germline V gives CDR1 MGHRA, CDR2 YSYEKL. The ends were cut back, 4 bases at V and 4 bases at J, with 8 bases in the middle. This CDR3 is built from 13 residues. This CDR3 reads CASSRRGNQPQHF. In nucleotides, the CDR3 is TGCGCCAGCAGCCGGAGAGGGAATCAGCCCCAGCATTTT.

The chain joins TRBV6-2 or TRBV6-3 to TRBJ2-3; D is ambiguous. This CDR3 has 14 residues. Per the germline V gene, CDR1 is MNHEY and CDR2 is SVGEGT. The ends were cut back, 1 base at V and 2 bases at J, with 7 bases in the middle. CDR3 loop: CASSYLRFTDTQYF. The DNA of the CDR3 is TGTGCCAGCAGTTACTTGCGGTTCACAGATACGCAGTATTTT.

The chain recombines TRBV20-1 with TRBJ2-1; possible D gene TRBD2, 5 bases. Germline V gene data show CDR1 as DFQATT and CDR2 as SNEGSKA (reference sequence). The CDR3 is 16 residues long. V lost 3 bases and J lost 0, with 15 bases in between. CDR3 nucleotides: TGCAGTGCTAGTGGCCCCGGGGTAAGCTCCTACAATGAGCAGTTCTTC. Encoded protein: CSASGPGVSSYNEQFF.

V is TRBV14 and J is TRBJ2-7; TRBD2 agrees at 9 bases. J was trimmed by 0 bases and V by 3 bases; bases with no gene match: 18. CDR3 length: 20 residues. Germline-derived CDR1 and CDR2 are SGHDN and FVKESK. The CDR3 region is CASSQSSGGNTYPSSYEQYF. The CDR3 nucleotides read TGTGCCAGCAGCCAGTCCAGCGGGGGGAATACCTACCCGAGCTCCTACGAGCAGTACTTC.

This clone occurred once. This chain uses TRBV9 with TRBJ1-2, with 10 bases lining up with TRBD1. Germline values: CDR1 SGDLS, CDR2 YYNGEE. V lost 3 bases, J lost 13 bases, and 6 bases stayed unmatched. The CDR3 is made up of 12 amino acids. The CDR3 DNA sequence: TGTGCCAGCAGCGGGGGGACAGGGGATGCCACCTTC. Protein product: CASSGGTGDATF.

This chain joins TRBV3-1 (or the pseudogene TRBV3-2) and TRBJ2-3, with 9 bases aligning to TRBD2. Germline V gene data show CDR1 as LGHDT and CDR2 as YNNKEL (reference sequence). The length of the CDR3 is 19 residues. The J segment lost 4 bases and the V segment lost 7 bases, leaving 21 bases of the junction unmatched. The CDR3 DNA reads TGTGCCAGCATGGCCTCCCCGGCTAGCGGGACTCATGCCCCAGATACGCAGTATTTT. It specifies CASMASPASGTHAPDTQYF.

V is TRBV30 and J is TRBJ2-3, with 9 bases fitting TRBD2. V lost 0 bases and J lost 4; bases outside the gene matches: 2. The CDR3 has 14 residues. The germline V gene encodes CDR1 GTSNPN and CDR2 SVGIG (reference sequence). CDR3 region: CAWSVRGGADTQYF. The DNA for the CDR3 is TGTGCCTGGAGTGTACGCGGGGGGGCAGATACGCAGTATTTT.

The V gene is TRBV25-1, the J gene TRBJ2-1; 8 positions match TRBD2. The V gene end was trimmed by 1 base and the J gene end by 4 bases; junction bases not matched to a gene: 9. This CDR3 is 17 amino acids long. Germline V gene lookup returns CDR1 MGHDK and CDR2 SYGVNS. DNA of the CDR3: TGTGCCAGCAGTGAATCCCTTCTAGCGGGTGATTACAATGAGCAGTTCTTC. Amino acid sequence: CASSESLLAGDYNEQFF.

The chain recombines TRBV15 with TRBJ2-5; D not resolved. This CDR3 is built from 15 residues. The V gene lost 5 bases and the J gene lost 1 base, with 14 bases spanning the gap. Germline CDR1 and CDR2: LNHNV and YYDKDF (reference sequence). The CDR3 DNA follows: TGTGCCACCAGCCCCCTCCAGGTCCTCCAAGAGACCCAGTACTTC. As protein: CATSPLQVLQETQYF.

V usage is TRBV18 and J usage is TRBJ1-2; a weak D match, TRBD1 (6 bases). Germline CDR1 is KGHSH and CDR2 is LQKENI. There are 13 residues in the CDR3. The ends were cut back, 3 bases at V and 4 bases at J, with 9 bases in the middle. The CDR3 nucleotides are TGTGCCAGCTCACCGGACAGCCTCTATGGCTACACCTTC. Translation: CASSPDSLYGYTF. Full variable domain (rest looked up from reference TRBV18 and TRBJ1-2): NAGVMQNPRHLVRRRGQEARLRCSPMKGHSHVYWYRQLPEEGLKFMVYLQKENIIDESGMPKERFSAEFPKEGPSILRIQQVVRGDSAAYFCASSPDSLYGYTFGSGTRLTVV.

The chain links TRBV6-6 to TRBJ1-6, with 12 bases identical to TRBD1. The germline V gene encodes CDR1 MNHNY and CDR2 SVGAGI (reference sequence). J was trimmed by 5 bases and V by 5 bases; bases with no gene match: 7. This CDR3 contains 17 residues. CDR3 loop: CASSPLGTGGDNSPLHF. DNA of the CDR3: TGTGCCAGCAGTCCCCTCGGGACAGGGGGCGATAATTCACCCCTCCACTTT.

The CDR3 spells CASSVVGLAGEDTQYF. The CDR3 nucleotides read TGTGCCAGCAGCGTAGTGGGTCTAGCGGGAGAAGATACGCAGTATTTT. This chain uses TRBV9 with TRBJ2-3; 10 bases align to TRBD2. The germline gives CDR1 SGDLS, CDR2 YYNGEE. Trimming cost V 0 bases and J 5 bases; bases outside gene matches: 6. CDR3 length: 16 residues.

As for this clone: The sample holds other DNA sequences that translate to the same CDR3. The chain combines TRBV7-8 with TRBJ2-1; maybe TRBD1 (6 bases). The CDR3 extends over 12 amino acids. The germline V gene has CDR1 SGHVS and CDR2 FQNEAQ. Trimming removed 5 bases at V and 8 bases at J, with 10 bases between. The CDR3 loop reads CASSPTGYEQFF. Here the CDR3 DNA reads TGTGCCAGCAGCCCAACAGGGTATGAGCAGTTCTTC. Supplemented by reference TRBV7-8 and TRBJ2-1, the full variable domain reads GAGVSQSPRYKVAKRGQDVALRCDPISGHVSLFWYQQALGQGPEFLTYFQNEAQLDKSGLPSDRFFAERPEGSVSTLKIQRTQQEDSAVYLCASSPTGYEQFFGPGTRLTVL.

This rearrangement joins TRBV29-1 to TRBJ2-3, with D perhaps matching TRBD1 (5 bases). The V gene lost 0 bases and the J gene lost 6 bases, with 7 bases spanning the gap. Per the germline V gene, CDR1 is SQVTM and CDR2 is ANQGSEA. CDR3 length equals 12 residues. The CDR3 coding sequence is TGCAGCGTTGAAGAAGGGGCGGATACGCAGTATTTT. Protein product: CSVEEGADTQYF.

The J gene is TRBJ2-2, the V gene TRBV30; TRBD2 might be the D (6 bases). Germline V gene lookup returns CDR1 GTSNPN and CDR2 SVGIG (reference sequence). CDR3 size: 14 residues. V lost 1 base and J 4 bases, leaving 10 bases between the germline ends. This chain's CDR3 is CAWSGGLFTGELFF. CDR3 nucleotides: TGTGCCTGGAGTGGGGGACTGTTCACCGGGGAGCTGTTTTTT.